This T cell receptor (beta chain) was sequenced during a study of OX40 agonist ivuxolimab in advanced cancers. Overall study context: The patients received agonistic anti-OX40 (CD134) antibody ivuxolimab.

The CDR3 sequence is 13 residues long. Trimming removed 6 bases from V and 9 bases from J; junction bases left unmatched: 6. From germline, CDR1 is SNHLY and CDR2 FYNNEI. The protocol was immunoSEQ multiplex PCR, while the TCRdb copy is restricted to in-frame clones and leaves out a portion. Of tens of thousands of clones in the sample, 80% to 95% were seen once. Study results and caveats: Antigen specificity remained undetermined for the expanded peripheral T cells.

Notes on this clone: Its specificity is not known.

Prior autoimmune disease or systemic immunosuppression barred patients. This chain links TRBV2 with TRBJ2-1; 9 nucleotides align to TRBD2. The clonotype comes from an adult with an advanced solid tumor such as melanoma, head and neck, liver or kidney cancer. The sequences come from CD4+ or CD8+ T cells sorted from blood, collected in a trial of the OX40 agonist ivuxolimab. The CDR3 spells CASSPLAGLEQFF. The DNA of the CDR3 is TGTGCCAGCAGCCCACTAGCGGGTCTTGAGCAGTTCTTC.